This T cell receptor beta chain was identified during a study of T cell responses to AZD1222 COVID-19 vaccine (TCRdb year 2021). Describing the broader study: TCR sequencing was performed for roughly 240 trial participants, of whom 200 to 210 were given two doses of AZD1222 and some 26 were given two doses of MenACWY control vaccine. Enrollment into the trials was organized by age into subgroups of 18-55, 56-69 and 70-plus years, and those subgroups contained around 150, 28 and 57 TCR-sequenced participants, respectively. Broad study findings and their caveats: The 56-69-year group was small, and its depth increase did not reach significance, likely because of low power. No day 14 peak-response samples were available, so repertoires were characterized only after the peak T cell response. Conclusions about previously exposed vaccinees were limited because only 6 or 7 AZD1222 recipients were SARS-CoV-2 seropositive at baseline. After two AZD1222 doses, both the breadth and the depth of spike-specific TCRs were significantly higher than at day 0 and than in MenACWY recipients. The whole spike protein was spanned by vaccine-associated CD4 TCRs, and dominant responses were seen in regions 160-218 and 743-854. Nearly half of unique spike-specific TCRs reportedly recognized epitopes outside regions mutated in the B.1.351 and B.1.1.7 variants. Participants were mostly white British, with more females than males. The authors suggested clonal diversity may have been underestimated.

Worth noting for this clone: Which antigen it targets is not known. No much larger clone is present one base from it, and per-base qualities are unavailable.

The germline V gene yields SGDLS for CDR1 and YYNGEE for CDR2. Spanning cysteine to phenylalanine, the CDR3 consists of 15 amino acids. Only the CDR3 DNA stays, 45 bases, in frame from base 1. The germline V and J ends show losses of 3 bases and 4 bases respectively, and no gene match explains 9 bases of the junction. The CDR3 regions of human TCRbeta chains were analyzed by immunosequencing. Concerning the study's data processing: Repertoire TCRs were matched against a reference library of SARS-CoV-2-specific TCRs generated with the MIRA antigen-specificity platform. Breadth was defined as the fraction of unique TCRs that were SARS-CoV-2-associated, and depth was defined as the fraction of total T cells that were SARS-CoV-2-associated. Using the MIRA data, each spike-specific TCR was mapped to the spike region that the TCR reacts to and placed in a CD4 or CD8 class. Log10-transformed breadth and depth values were compared by one-way ANOVA with Sidak's multiple comparisons tests. In TCRdb, the immuneACCESS table is reduced to in-frame sequences with V and J assigned. These tables do not hold every clone; where another copy was compared, an unresolved V gene accounts for under half, and the others remain unexplained. V and J calls and clone size come straight from that table; D and trimming were deduced from the DNA. This sample is represented by 150,000 or so clones; approximately 90% of them were singletons. The ten top clones hold roughly 0.98% of the sample.

The label giving this sample's time point can be read as: about 28 days (+/-7) after the second vaccine dose. AZD1222 recipients with second doses at about 4 weeks or about 12 weeks were pooled, because spike-specific TCR depth and breadth did not differ between schedules. The vaccinee samples were drawn from two UK trials, COV001 and COV002, one of which was a single-blind randomized controlled phase 2/3 trial testing AZD1222 (ChAdOx1 nCoV-19) in healthy adults. For TCRbeta chain sequencing, PBMC samples were collected from trial participants at day 0 and at day 28 after the second dose. This sequence uses TRBV9 and TRBJ1-2, with 7 central nucleotides matching TRBD1. The sample here was peripheral blood, taken 28 days after the second AZD1222 dose. This TCR came from an adult who received the AZD1222 COVID-19 vaccine. CDR3 region: CASSGGQAAIYGYTF. The DNA is TGTGCCAGCAGCGGAGGACAGGCCGCAATCTATGGCTACACCTTC.